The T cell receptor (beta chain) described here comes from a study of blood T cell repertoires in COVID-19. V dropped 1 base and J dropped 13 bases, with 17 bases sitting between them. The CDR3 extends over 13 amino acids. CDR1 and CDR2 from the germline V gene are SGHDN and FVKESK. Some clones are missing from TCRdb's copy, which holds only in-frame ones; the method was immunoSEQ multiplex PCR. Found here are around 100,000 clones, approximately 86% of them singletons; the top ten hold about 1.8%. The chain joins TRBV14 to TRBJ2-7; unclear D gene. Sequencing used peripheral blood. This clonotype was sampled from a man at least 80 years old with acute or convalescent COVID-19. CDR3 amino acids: CASSQGSQRLPYF. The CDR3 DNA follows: TGTGCCAGCAGCCAAGGGAGCCAGCGCCTGCCATACTTC.